These T cell receptor beta chains were read from a single sample in a study of OX40 agonist ivuxolimab in advanced cancers. Clones were sequenced by immunoSEQ multiplex PCR, and TCRdb holds only the in-frame ones, with some missing. The top ten hold 13% of the sample, which has about 70,000 clones, roughly nine tenths seen once. The material was CD4+ or CD8+ T cells sorted from blood, obtained in a trial of the OX40 agonist ivuxolimab. These receptors originate from an adult with an advanced solid tumor such as melanoma, head and neck, liver or kidney cancer. Each CDR3 is given with its conserved first and last residue. D genes are given only for firm matches. Size values are once, few and many counts, or a class for expanded clones, and some rows have none.

>TRBD1|TRBJ2-5|-|TRBV6-1
TGTGCCAGCAGGAGGGACAGGTTCTTATCAGAGACCCAGTACTTC
CASRRDRFLSETQYF
>-|TRBJ2-2|-|TRBV27
TGTGCCAGCAGTCCGAGGGACTTCGGGGAGCTGTTTTTT
CASSPRDFGELFF
>-|TRBJ1-1|-|TRBV18
TGTGCCAGCTCTTACGACAGACCGAACACTGAAGCTTTCTTT
CASSYDRPNTEAFF
>TRBD1|TRBJ2-7|-|TRBV28
TGTGCCAGCAGTTTACTCGGGACAGGAAAGGACGAGCAGTACTTC
CASSLLGTGKDEQYF
>-|TRBJ2-1|-|TRBV18
TGTGCCAGCTCACCAGGGATATACAATGAGCAGTTCTTC
CASSPGIYNEQFF
>TRBD2|TRBJ2-7|-|TRBV4-1
TGTGCCAGCAGCCAAGATCTAGCGGGCTCCTACGAGCAGTACTTC
CASSQDLAGSYEQYF
>TRBD1|TRBJ2-3|-|TRBV11-2
TGTGCCAGCAGCTTAGTCGGACAGGGGGCTGAAGATACGCAGTATTTT
CASSLVGQGAEDTQYF
>TRBD2|TRBJ2-3|-|TRBV25-1
TGTGCCAGCAGTGAAGGAGCGGGAGAGGAAGGCACAGATACGCAGTATTTT
CASSEGAGEEGTDTQYF
>-|TRBJ2-5|-|TRBV7-3
TGTGCCAGCAGTCCGAGGGGCCAAGAGACCCAGTACTTC
CASSPRGQETQYF
>TRBD2|TRBJ2-1|-|TRBV23-1
TGCGCCAGCAGACCAGGGGCCGGGGACGGACTAGCGGCCAATGAGCAGTTCTTC
CASRPGAGDGLAANEQFF
>-|TRBJ1-2|-|TRBV5-5
TGTGCCAGCAGCTTGAGAGAGACCCCCGGCTACACCTTC
CASSLRETPGYTF
>TRBD2|TRBJ2-7|-|TRBV11-2
TGTGCCAGCAGCCTAGCCGGAGCGGGAGGGTATCCCTACGAGCAGTACTTC
CASSLAGAGGYPYEQYF
>-|TRBJ2-4|-|TRBV30
TGTGCCTGGAGACAGGGATACAAAAACATTCAGTACTTC
CAWRQGYKNIQYF
>-|TRBJ1-2|-|TRBV15
TGTGCCACCAGCAGTCGGGCGGCCTATGGCTACACCTTC
CATSSRAAYGYTF
>-|TRBJ2-3|once|TRBV7-9
TGTGCCAGCAGCTTAGACGGGGCCGGAGATACGCAGTATTTT
CASSLDGAGDTQYF
>-|TRBJ2-5|once|TRBV18
TGTGCCAGCTCACCGGGAGACACAGGAGAGACCCAGTACTTC
CASSPGDTGETQYF
>TRBD1|TRBJ2-7|-|TRBV14
TGTGCCAGCAGCCAGGGGACAGGGGGCTACGAGCAGTACTTC
CASSQGTGGYEQYF
>-|TRBJ2-7|-|TRBV20-1
TGCAGTGCTACGGACGGTCTTTGGGAGTACTTC
CSATDGLWEYF
>-|TRBJ2-3|-|TRBV13
TGTGCCAGCAGCTCCCTAACTGCTGGTTCAGATACGCAGTATTTT
CASSSLTAGSDTQYF
>TRBD2|TRBJ2-3|-|TRBV18
TGTGCCAGCTCACCACGGGAAGCGGGAGCAACAGATACGCAGTATTTT
CASSPREAGATDTQYF
>TRBD1|TRBJ1-1|-|TRBV5-6
TGTGCCAGCAGCCCGACAGGGGTGAACACTGAAGCTTTCTTT
CASSPTGVNTEAFF
>-|TRBJ1-1|-|TRBV28
TGTGCCAGCACCGCAGAAGGGGGGGCAGGGACTGAAGCTTTCTTT
CASTAEGGAGTEAFF
>TRBD1|TRBJ2-7|-|TRBV19
TGTGCCAGTAGTATTGCTCAGGGGGCGAACGAGCAGTACTTC
CASSIAQGANEQYF
>TRBD2|TRBJ2-2|-|TRBV9
TGTGCCAGCAGCGTCGGCAGTAGCGGGAGGGTCGGGGAGCTGTTTTTT
CASSVGSSGRVGELFF
>-|TRBJ1-5|-|TRBV7-2
TGTGCCAGCAGTTGGGCAGGGAACAATCAGCCCCAGCATTTT
CASSWAGNNQPQHF
>TRBD2|TRBJ2-1|-|TRBV5-1
TGCGCCAGCAGCGCGGGACTAGCGGGAACTGAGCAGTTCTTC
CASSAGLAGTEQFF
>-|TRBJ2-1|few|TRBV15
TGTGCCACCTCGATCAACTTGGGCAATGAGCAGTTCTTC
CATSINLGNEQFF
>-|TRBJ2-1|-|TRBV6-1
TGTGCCAGCAGTGTCATTATCCGGGACACTGAAAGCTTAGAGCAGTTCTTC
CASSVIIRDTESLEQFF
>TRBD2|TRBJ2-1|-|TRBV5-1
TGCGCCAGCAGCTCCCGGCTAGCGGGAGCCTTTTACAATGAGCAGTTCTTC
CASSSRLAGAFYNEQFF
>-|TRBJ1-2|-|TRBV9
TGTGCCAGCAGCGTAGACAGTAACTATGGCTACACCTTC
CASSVDSNYGYTF
>-|TRBJ2-5|-|TRBV5-6
TGTGCCAGCAGCCCGAGGGAATTAGCCCAGTACTTC
CASSPRELAQYF
>-|TRBJ2-1|once|TRBV19
TGTGCCAGTACTCGAGGTAATGAGCAGTTCTTC
CASTRGNEQFF
>TRBD1|TRBJ2-5|-|TRBV9
TGTGCCAGCAGCTCAGGGGGAAATCAAGAGACCCAGTACTTC
CASSSGGNQETQYF
>-|TRBJ1-5|-|TRBV18
TGTGCCAGCTCACCTCAGGGACTCGGCCATCAGCCCCAGCATTTT
CASSPQGLGHQPQHF
>TRBD2|TRBJ2-3|-|TRBV4-1
TGCGCCAGCAGCCAAGACCTTCTAGCGGGAGGAACCTCGCAGTATTTT
CASSQDLLAGGTSQYF
>TRBD1|TRBJ2-7|-|TRBV27
TGTGCCAGCAGCCTAGGACAGGGCGTCGAGCAGTACTTC
CASSLGQGVEQYF
>-|TRBJ1-2|-|TRBV2
TGTGCCAGCAGAGACGGCGCTAACTATGGCTACACCTTC
CASRDGANYGYTF
>-|TRBJ1-1|-|TRBV6-5
TGTGCCAGCAGATGGACAGAGGGGAACACTGAAGCTTTCTTT
CASRWTEGNTEAFF
>-|TRBJ2-1|-|TRBV12-2
TGTGCAAGTCGCTTAGCGGAATATACGTCGTGGGAGGGTTCGGATGAGCAGTTCTTC
CASRLAEYTSWEGSDEQFF
>-|TRBJ2-7|-|TRBV6-1
TGTGCCAGCAGCACGGGTCATACGCGGTACGAGCAGTACTTC
CASSTGHTRYEQYF
>-|TRBJ1-1|-|TRBV4-1
TGCGCCAGCAGCCTCAGATCGGTGAACACTGAAGCTTTCTTT
CASSLRSVNTEAFF
>-|TRBJ2-1|-|TRBV7-3
TGTGCCAGCAGCTTATTCGGGAACAATGAGCAGTTCTTC
CASSLFGNNEQFF
>TRBD1|TRBJ2-7|-|TRBV28
TGTGCCAGCAGCGAAGGAGGGACAGGGGGCGAGCAGTACTTC
CASSEGGTGGEQYF